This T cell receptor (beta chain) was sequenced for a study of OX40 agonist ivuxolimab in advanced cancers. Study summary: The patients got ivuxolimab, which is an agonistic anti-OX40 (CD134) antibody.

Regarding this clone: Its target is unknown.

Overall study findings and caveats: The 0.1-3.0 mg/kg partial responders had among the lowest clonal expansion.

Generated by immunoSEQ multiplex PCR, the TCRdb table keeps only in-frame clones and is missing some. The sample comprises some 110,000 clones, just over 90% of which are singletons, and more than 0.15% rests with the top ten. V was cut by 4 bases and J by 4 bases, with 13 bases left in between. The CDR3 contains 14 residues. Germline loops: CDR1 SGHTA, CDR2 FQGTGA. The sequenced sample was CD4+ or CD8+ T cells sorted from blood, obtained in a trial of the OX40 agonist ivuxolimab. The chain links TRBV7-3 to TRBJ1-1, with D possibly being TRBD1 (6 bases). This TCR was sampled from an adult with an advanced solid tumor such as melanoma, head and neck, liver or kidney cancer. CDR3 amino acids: CASSSQGGSTEAFF. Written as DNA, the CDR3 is TGTGCCAGCAGCTCCCAAGGGGGGAGCACTGAAGCTTTCTTT.